This TCR beta chain was found in a study of cytomegalovirus exposure and HLA in healthy donors. Whereas donors were nominally healthy upon sampling, unrecorded immune exposures were probable. The PCR employed 60 Vbeta primers together with 13 Jbeta primers. Clones were sequenced by immunoSEQ multiplex PCR, and TCRdb holds only the in-frame ones, with some missing. Found here are some 150,000 clones, almost 80% of them singletons; the top ten hold approximately 1.5%. V was clipped by 4 bases and J by 7 bases; unmatched bases: 16. Germline values: CDR1 SGDLS, CDR2 YYNGEE. This CDR3 is built from 18 residues.

The sequence was collected from a male donor in good health and CMV-seronegative. This chain connects TRBV9 to TRBJ2-2; 10 bases are shared with TRBD2. The sequencing input was PBMCs. The CDR3 DNA reads TGTGCCAGCAGCCTACCCAGGGCTAGCGGGAGTATAAGCGGGGAGCTGTTTTTT. As protein: CASSLPRASGSISGELFF.